This TCR beta chain was recovered during a study of patients and donors after allogeneic stem cell transplantation. This clonotype was detected only a few times. One junction end disagrees with the germline gene, perhaps due to a read error. Germline V CDR1 and CDR2: LGHDT, YNNKEL (reference sequence). The CDR3 has 13 amino acids. Via MiXCR, TCRdb re-called the RT-PCR reads, giving one row per CDR3 protein. This table holds approximately 98,000 distinct CDR3 sequences, around 36% found once. Specimen: blood, either unsorted or a sorted T cell fraction (not recorded which). This chain connects TRBV3-1 to TRBJ2-7; D might be TRBD2 (5 bases). The sequence was obtained from a human donor who was either an allogeneic HSCT recipient or a stem cell or donor lymphocyte infusion donor (not recorded which). It is not recorded whose cells these are; they may come from a transplant donor. The CDR3 DNA sequence: TGTGCCAGCAGCCAAGTGGGAGCACCAGATCGGTGCTTC. This sequence encodes CASSQVGAPDRCF.